One sample yielded the 20 T cell receptor beta chains listed below, sequenced in a study of T cells in Graves' hyperthyroidism and ophthalmopathy. It was RNA transcripts that yielded the amplified TCR beta CDR3 regions. HTBI primers were the set used in a first-round RT-PCR of the TCR CDR3. TCRdb processed the multiplex PCR reads anew with MiXCR; each CDR3 protein has one entry. The data hold about 350,000 distinct CDR3 sequences, with around 14% observed a single time. The sample was blood. These TCRs come from a woman in her 30s with Graves' hyperthyroidism.

This clonotype came up many times. CDR3: CASSAEGVEQFF. The CDR3 DNA sequence: TGTGCCAGCAGTGCAGAAGGAGTCGAGCAGTTCTTC. This rearrangement joins TRBV6-1 to TRBJ2-1, with D unclear. This CDR3 has 12 amino acids. V lost 4 bases, J lost 10 bases, and 11 bases lay in between. From germline, CDR1 is MNHNS and CDR2 SASEGT.

This clonotype has a count of ten or more. The chain employs TRBV6-1 and TRBJ1-5; D call uncertain. The V end was cut by 6 bases, the J end by 6 bases, with 15 bases between. The CDR3 runs to 14 residues. Germline CDR1 MNHNS, CDR2 SASEGT. The CDR3 DNA reads TGTGCCAGCAGCGCTTCACACGAGGGTCAGCCCCAGCATTTT. It codes for CASSASHEGQPQHF.

The genes are TRBV12-3 or TRBV12-4 and TRBJ2-3; TRBD2 matches at 7 bases. V gave up 3 bases and J gave up 4 bases; unmatched junction bases: 13. The CDR3 covers 17 residues. The CDR3 sequence: CASSLWWAGVGPDTQYF. The CDR3 DNA reads as TGTGCCAGCAGTTTGTGGTGGGCGGGAGTGGGGCCAGATACGCAGTATTTT.

On this clonotype itself: A much larger clone lies a single base off, so this may be a read error. V gene TRBV11-1 combines with J gene TRBJ2-2; TRBD2 agrees at 10 bases. Unmatched junction bases numbered 11, after V lost 3 bases and J lost 13 bases. CDR3 size: 15 residues. From germline, CDR1 is SGHAT and CDR2 FQDESV (reference sequence). The CDR3 spells CASSFGLAVGRGLFF. In DNA, the CDR3 is TGTGCCAGCAGCTTTGGACTAGCGGTAGGAAGGGGGCTGTTTTTT.

This clonotype was recorded many times. The CDR3 is CATSRDKNTEAFF. CDR3 in DNA: TGTGCCACCAGCAGAGACAAGAACACTGAAGCTTTCTTT. The chain combines TRBV15 with TRBJ1-1; D unclear. This CDR3 comprises 13 residues. CDR1 LNHNV and CDR2 YYDKDF come from the germline V gene (reference sequence). Trimming took off 0 bases at V and 1 base at J, with 3 bases between the two ends.

This clonotype came up once. The chain's CDR3 is CASSELGHGNSPLHF. CDR3 nucleotides: TGTGCCAGCAGTGAACTTGGGCACGGCAATTCACCCCTCCACTTT. The chain combines TRBV25-1 with TRBJ1-6; no definite D call. Germline V gene data show CDR1 as MGHDK and CDR2 as SYGVNS. Trimming took off 2 bases at V and 7 bases at J, with 12 bases between the two ends. This CDR3 contains 15 residues.

This clonotype has a handful of counts. The chain couples TRBV19 to TRBJ2-1, with 14 bases matching TRBD2. V shed 1 base and J 9 bases; nucleotides not matched to a gene: 5. Per the germline V gene, CDR1 is LNHDA and CDR2 is SQIVND (reference sequence). The CDR3 sequence is 16 residues long. CDR3 sequence (DNA): TGTGCCAGTAGTATAGTTGGGACTAGCGGGAGCCCTGAGCAGTTCTTC. It codes for CASSIVGTSGSPEQFF.

There are many counts of this clonotype. The V call is TRBV6-2 or TRBV6-3, the J call TRBJ2-7; D ambiguous. This CDR3 spans 15 amino acids. The germline V gene has CDR1 MNHEY and CDR2 SVGEGT. Trimming pared 3 bases from V and 0 bases from J, leaving 12 bases between. This chain's CDR3 is CASSYSPESSYEQYF. Written as DNA, the CDR3 is TGTGCCAGCAGTTATTCGCCAGAAAGCTCCTACGAGCAGTACTTC.

The table lists this clonotype with a few counts. V is TRBV7-2 and J is TRBJ1-6, with D hard to call. CDR3 length: 20 amino acids. Trimming shortened V by 5 bases and J by 4 bases, and 27 bases separated the two germline ends. CDR1 is SGHTA, CDR2 FQGNSA, per germline. This chain's CDR3 is CASSRDWTAETIIYNSPLHF. CDR3 coding DNA: TGTGCCAGCAGCAGAGATTGGACGGCCGAAACCATTATATATAATTCACCCCTCCACTTT.

This clonotype was observed at least ten times. The V gene is TRBV7-2, the J gene TRBJ2-7; no definite D call. This CDR3 has 15 residues. Germline loops: CDR1 SGHTA, CDR2 FQGNSA. Trimming took off 2 bases at V and 4 bases at J, with 15 bases between the two ends. In nucleotides, the CDR3 is TGTGCCAGCAGCTTATCCAGGTCGTCCGCTTACGAGCAGTACTTC. Translation gives CASSLSRSSAYEQYF. The full variable domain, with the rest looked up from reference TRBV7-2 and TRBJ2-7, is GAGVSQSPSNKVTEKGKDVELRCDPISGHTALYWYRQSLGQGLEFLIYFQGNSAPDKSGLPSDRFSAERTGGSVSTLTIQRTQQEDSAVYLCASSLSRSSAYEQYFGPGTRLTVT.

This chain joins TRBV7-9 and TRBJ2-5; tentative D call: TRBD1 (7 bases). Germline assignment: CDR1 SEHNR and CDR2 FQNEAQ (reference sequence). Trimming shortened V by 7 bases and J by 1 base, and 16 bases separated the two germline ends. The CDR3 spans 15 residues. CDR3 in DNA: TGTGCCAGCAACTTCGACAGGGAGGCCCAAGAGACCCAGTACTTC. Its protein is CASNFDREAQETQYF. The full variable domain, its missing parts supplied by reference TRBV7-9 and TRBJ2-5, is DTGVSQNPRHKITKRGQNVTFRCDPISEHNRLYWYRQTLGQGPEFLTYFQNEAQLEKSRLLSDRFSAERPKGSFSTLEIQRTEQGDSAMYLCASNFDREAQETQYFGPGTRLLVL.

This clonotype was seen more than once but under ten times. This chain connects TRBV20-1 to TRBJ2-7, with 13 bases that match TRBD2. The germline V gene encodes CDR1 DFQATT and CDR2 SNEGSKA (reference sequence). The CDR3 spans 15 residues. V shed 8 bases and J 7 bases; nucleotides not matched to a gene: 14. The CDR3 nucleotides read TGCAGTACCCCGGGCCAACTAGCGGGAGGGCGAGAGCAGTACTTC. Protein: CSTPGQLAGGREQYF.

This clonotype was recorded a few times. V gene TRBV11-1 combines with J gene TRBJ2-1, with 14 nucleotides matching TRBD2. CDR1 is SGHAT and CDR2 is FQDESV in the germline V gene (reference sequence). Trimming took 3 bases from V and 15 from J; bases not matched to a gene: 4. This CDR3 has 13 residues. CDR3 bases: TGTGCCAGCAGCTTGGGACTAGCGGGAGAAGGGTTCTTC. Its protein is CASSLGLAGEGFF.

This clonotype came up many times. The J gene is TRBJ2-1, the V gene TRBV30; 7 bases align to TRBD2. V lost 0 bases, J lost 7 bases, and 9 bases stayed unmatched. The CDR3 is 15 residues long. Per germline, CDR1 GTSNPN and CDR2 SVGIG (reference sequence). The CDR3 loop reads CAWSVLGGGKNEQFF. CDR3 in DNA: TGTGCCTGGAGTGTACTCGGGGGAGGGAAGAATGAGCAGTTCTTC.

This clonotype has more than one count but fewer than ten. The genes are TRBV6-2 or TRBV6-3 and TRBJ2-5; 7 bases align to TRBD1. V was clipped by 8 bases and J by 5 bases; unmatched bases: 14. Germline values: CDR1 MNHEY, CDR2 SVGEGT. The CDR3 contains 15 residues. This chain's CDR3 is CASGTGDVWGETQYF. The CDR3 nucleotides are TGTGCCAGCGGTACAGGGGATGTCTGGGGTGAGACCCAGTACTTC.

The gene calls are TRBV20-1 and TRBJ1-3; the D is unclear. This CDR3 is built from 17 residues. Germline CDR1 DFQATT, CDR2 SNEGSKA (reference sequence). Between the trimmed V and J ends, which lost 0 bases and 1 base, there was a span of 16 bases. The chain's CDR3 is CSARDLGYRRSGNTIYF. The DNA of the CDR3 is TGCAGTGCTAGAGATCTAGGATATAGGAGGTCTGGAAACACCATATATTTT.

Many counts were recorded for this clonotype. This sequence joins TRBV2 and TRBJ2-5; 7 nucleotides align to TRBD2. The CDR3 consists of 11 residues. Germline loops: CDR1 SNHLY, CDR2 FYNNEI. The CDR3 bases are TGTGCGAACGGGGGGAGCGAGACCCAGTACTTC. Translated, it gives CANGGSETQYF.

This clonotype came up a few times. The chain carries TRBV28 and TRBJ2-7; D gene unclear. V was cut by 7 bases and J by 4 bases, with 11 bases left in between. Germline V gene data show CDR1 as MDHEN and CDR2 as SYDVKM. This CDR3 has 12 amino acids. The CDR3 DNA sequence: TGTGCCAGCACTACAGAGCCTTACGAGCAGTACTTC. Translation gives CASTTEPYEQYF.

The V gene is TRBV2, the J gene TRBJ1-2; D not resolved. The germline CDR1 and CDR2 sequences are SNHLY and FYNNEI. V lost 6 bases to trimming and J lost 6 bases, with 14 bases between them. The length of the CDR3 is 13 residues. The DNA of the CDR3 is TGTGCCAGCAGGGCACAAGTTCGGAATGGCTACACCTTC. Translating gives CASRAQVRNGYTF. Complete variable domain (other parts from reference TRBV2 and TRBJ1-2): EPEVTQTPSHQVTQMGQEVILRCVPISNHLYFYWYRQILGQKVEFLVSFYNNEISEKSEIFDDQFSVERPDGSNFTLKIRSTKLEDSAMYFCASRAQVRNGYTFGSGTRLTVV.

This clonotype appeared a single time. The gene calls are TRBV20-1 and TRBJ2-5; 11 bases agree with TRBD2. Germline lookup yields CDR1 DFQATT and CDR2 SNEGSKA (reference sequence). The CDR3 is 15 residues long. After removal of 1 base from V and 3 bases from J, the junction contained 4 bases not matched to a gene. Written as DNA, the CDR3 is TGCAGTGCTAGAGTACTAGCGGGAGTTGAAGAGACCCAGTACTTC. This encodes CSARVLAGVEETQYF.